This T cell receptor (beta chain) was identified during a study of CD8+ T cells in alopecia areata. Study-wide points: Alphabeta T cells residing in normal skin are also sequenced in scalp samples.

Stated treatment: oral pan-JAK inhibitor, 5-10 mg twice daily. The researchers isolated CD4+ and CD8+ T cells from PBMCs by sorting. In the case of this clone: Its specificity is unknown.

CDR3 length equals 17 residues. Trimming stripped 2 bases from V and 2 bases from J, with 17 bases between. The V gene's germline CDR1 is MGHRA and CDR2 YSYEKL. cDNA prepared by RNA extraction and subsequent reverse transcription served as the template for sequencing. The protocol was immunoSEQ multiplex PCR, while the TCRdb copy is restricted to in-frame clones and leaves out a portion. Among more than 150,000 clones listed, around three fifths were seen once. The sample in question was CD8+ T cells sorted from blood, obtained at week 24, from a patient treated with tofacitinib. The rearrangement joins TRBV4-1 to TRBJ2-3; perhaps TRBD2 as D (5 bases). The receptor's source is a human donor with alopecia areata. The CDR3 DNA is TGCGCCAGCAGCCAATTAGGCGACCCTCGGGACACAGATACGCAGTATTTT. Translated: CASSQLGDPRDTDTQYF.